This TCR beta chain is from a study of control samples from healthy donors and cancer patients. The data were produced by immunoSEQ multiplex PCR, yet TCRdb's version contains in-frame clones alone and is incomplete. This sample has some 87,000 clones, with 75% to 85% found just once. From germline, CDR1 is MNHEY and CDR2 SMNVEV (reference sequence). The CDR3 has 13 residues. Trimming took off 2 bases at V and 5 bases at J, with 10 bases between the two ends. The rearrangement joins TRBV27 to TRBJ2-7, with D unresolved. Sequencing input: PBMCs. This clonotype originated in a man in his fifties or sixties with head and neck cancer. CDR3 DNA: TGTGCCAGCAGTTTAAACTGGCGAAACGAGCAGTACTTC. This codes for CASSLNWRNEQYF.